This TCR beta chain was profiled in a study of T cells in narcolepsy. Study-level information: Patients with NT1 or NT2 and healthy control donors were enrolled. Regarding the study as a whole: Comparing one patient's CSF and blood CD4+ clonotypes highlighted HCRT- and TRIB2-specific autoreactive clonotypes. Blood of same and different patients, but not healthy controls, reportedly held recurring autoreactive clonotypes.

The CDR3 sequence is 15 residues long. Germline V gene data show CDR1 as SGDLS and CDR2 as YYNGEE. The V end was cut by 4 bases, the J end by 9 bases, with 17 bases between. The data were produced by immunoSEQ multiplex PCR, yet TCRdb's version contains in-frame clones alone and is incomplete. This table has about 30,000 clones, roughly four fifths appearing once. Notes on this clone: Its antigen is undetermined.

The chain uses TRBV9 and TRBJ1-6, with a possible D match to TRBD1 (5 bases). Sample: CD45RA- memory CD4+ T cells from PBMCs. The source is a human donor with narcolepsy. In DNA form, the CDR3 reads TGTGCCAGCAGCTCTACCGGGACTGGAAGTTCACCCCTCCACTTT. Translated: CASSSTGTGSSPLHF.